These T cell receptor beta chains were read from a single sample in a study of cytomegalovirus exposure and HLA in healthy donors. Generated by immunoSEQ multiplex PCR, the TCRdb table keeps only in-frame clones and is missing some. The profile covers about 110,000 clones, with around 76% appearing a single time and about 7.5% taken by the ten largest. Material: PBMCs. These receptors were collected from a man aged 40-55 years in good health and CMV-seropositive. The CDR3 runs from the conserved cysteine through the conserved F or W. The D gene is left open where the match is weak. Size values are once, few and many counts, or a class for expanded clones, and some rows have none.

j_call | clone_size | v_call | d_call | cdr3_aa | cdr3_nt
TRBJ2-3 | NA | TRBV10-3 | TRBD1 | CAIRGQGMDTDTQYF | TGTGCCATCAGGGGACAGGGAATGGACACAGATACGCAGTATTTT
TRBJ1-4 | NA | TRBV14 | NA | CASSQITGTPNEKLFF | TGTGCCAGCAGCCAGATCACCGGGACACCGAATGAAAAACTGTTTTTT
TRBJ1-3 | NA | TRBV7-9 | TRBD1 | CASSPQTGSGNTIYF | TGTGCCAGCAGCCCGCAGACAGGGTCTGGAAACACCATATATTTT
TRBJ2-5 | few | TRBV27 | TRBD1 | CASSHGTGGLETQYF | TGTGCCAGCAGTCATGGGACAGGGGGGTTGGAGACCCAGTACTTC
TRBJ2-3 | NA | TRBV7-2 | TRBD2 | CASSWRGGVDTQYF | TGTGCCAGCAGTTGGCGGGGGGGGGTGGATACGCAGTATTTT
TRBJ1-6 | NA | TRBV9 | NA | CASSVESSYNSPLHF | TGTGCCAGCAGCGTAGAGAGCTCCTATAATTCACCCCTCCACTTT
TRBJ1-5 | NA | TRBV28 | TRBD1 | CASSLGTGGDGQPQHF | TGTGCCAGCAGTTTAGGGACAGGGGGCGACGGTCAGCCCCAGCATTTT
TRBJ2-7 | NA | TRBV7-9 | TRBD1 | CASSPGDRGNNNEQYF | TGTGCCAGCAGCCCGGGAGACAGGGGGAATAACAACGAGCAGTACTTC
TRBJ2-3 | NA | TRBV30 | TRBD1 | CAWSVGTGSTDTQYF | TGTGCCTGGAGTGTCGGGACAGGGAGCACAGATACGCAGTATTTT
TRBJ1-4 | once | TRBV6-5 | TRBD1 | CASSYSGQGAYEKLFF | TGTGCCAGCAGTTACTCAGGACAGGGGGCATATGAAAAACTGTTTTTT
TRBJ1-3 | NA | TRBV5-6 | NA | CASSLQQGLGNTIYF | TGTGCCAGCAGCTTGCAGCAGGGGTTGGGGAACACCATATATTTT
TRBJ1-5 | NA | TRBV21-1 | NA | CASSRHDTNGRNQPQHF | TGTGCCAGCAGCCGCCATGACACAAATGGGCGCAATCAGCCCCAGCATTTT
TRBJ2-3 | NA | TRBV15 | TRBD1 | CATSSRDRVTDTQYF | TGTGCCACCAGCAGCCGGGACAGGGTCACAGATACGCAGTATTTT
TRBJ2-1 | once | TRBV6-5 | NA | CASSYSSGIAANEQFF | TGTGCCAGCAGTTACTCGAGTGGCATAGCGGCCAATGAGCAGTTCTTC
TRBJ2-1 | once | TRBV7-8 | TRBD2 | CASSPWTSGGATEQFF | TGTGCCAGCAGCCCCTGGACTAGCGGGGGGGCCACTGAGCAGTTCTTC
TRBJ2-7 | once | TRBV28 | TRBD1 | CASSSGTGSEQYF | TGTGCCAGCAGTTCCGGGACAGGAAGCGAGCAGTACTTC
TRBJ2-7 | NA | TRBV30 | TRBD1 | CAWSVGTDSPYEQYF | TGTGCCTGGAGTGTGGGGACAGACAGCCCCTACGAGCAGTACTTC
TRBJ1-3 | NA | TRBV7-2 | NA | CASSQPGPGNTIYF | TGTGCCAGCAGCCAACCTGGGCCTGGAAACACCATATATTTT
TRBJ1-3 | NA | TRBV7-2 | NA | CASSPRGQGGNTIYF | TGTGCCAGCAGCCCCCGAGGGCAAGGGGGAAACACCATATATTTT
TRBJ2-2 | NA | TRBV5-6 | TRBD2 | CASSWDYFTGELFF | TGTGCCAGCAGCTGGGACTACTTCACCGGGGAGCTGTTTTTT
TRBJ1-3 | once | TRBV19 | NA | CASSRIGGLSGNTIYF | TGTGCCAGTAGTAGGATCGGGGGACTCTCTGGAAACACCATATATTTT
TRBJ1-4 | few | TRBV4-3 | NA | CASSHQTGSGEKLFF | TGCGCCAGCAGCCACCAAACAGGATCGGGTGAAAAACTGTTTTTT
TRBJ2-7 | NA | TRBV6-1 | TRBD2 | CASSEPSGSRSYEQYF | TGTGCCAGCAGTGAACCTAGCGGGAGTAGGTCCTACGAGCAGTACTTC
TRBJ1-2 | NA | TRBV4-3 | NA | CASSLEFAIPNYGYTF | TGCGCCAGCAGCCTAGAATTTGCTATACCGAACTATGGCTACACCTTC
TRBJ2-5 | NA | TRBV30 | NA | CASARRGVWTQYF | TGTGCCTCAGCCCGGCGGGGTGTATGGACCCAGTACTTC
TRBJ2-7 | few | TRBV11-2 | TRBD2 | CASSPTRGSSYEQYF | TGTGCCAGCAGCCCGACACGCGGGAGTTCCTACGAGCAGTACTTC
TRBJ2-3 | NA | TRBV15 | TRBD1 | CATSSGTGDLNTQYF | TGTGCCACCAGCAGCGGGACAGGGGATCTAAATACGCAGTATTTT
TRBJ2-1 | NA | TRBV29-1 | TRBD1 | CSAPRGTGLSNEQFF | TGCAGCGCCCCCAGGGGGACAGGGCTCAGCAATGAGCAGTTCTTC
TRBJ1-2 | NA | TRBV28 | NA | CASSPRTRELNYGYTF | TGTGCCAGCAGTCCAAGAACCCGGGAGCTTAACTATGGCTACACCTTC
TRBJ2-1 | NA | TRBV7-8 | NA | CASRSLGGEQFF | TGTGCCAGCAGATCATTGGGAGGTGAGCAGTTCTTC
TRBJ2-3 | NA | TRBV29-1 | TRBD2 | CSAAGGSSTDTQYF | TGCAGCGCTGCGGGGGGGTCCAGCACAGATACGCAGTATTTT
TRBJ2-5 | NA | TRBV7-2 | TRBD2 | CASSLDISGSRETQYF | TGTGCCAGCAGCTTAGATATTAGCGGGAGCAGGGAGACCCAGTACTTC
TRBJ2-2 | NA | TRBV5-5 | TRBD1 | CASATGQGLSGELFF | TGTGCCAGCGCAACAGGACAGGGGCTAAGCGGGGAGCTGTTTTTT
TRBJ1-1 | NA | TRBV7-6 | NA | CASSYWDSFYTEAFF | TGTGCCAGCAGCTACTGGGACTCCTTTTACACTGAAGCTTTCTTT